The present entry profiles one T cell receptor (beta chain) with its context. Its antigen remains unidentified. The data stem from a study of cytomegalovirus exposure and HLA in healthy donors. There are 18 residues in the CDR3. The germline V gene has CDR1 MNHEY and CDR2 SMNVEV (reference sequence). V lost 2 bases to trimming and J lost 0 bases; unmatched junction nucleotides: 8. Findings of the study overall: The study designated 150 to 200 TCR beta chains cytomegalovirus-associated.

The assay was immunoSEQ multiplex PCR, and TCRdb's table has in-frame clones only and misses some. Here the sample spans about 56,000 clones, roughly 93% being singletons. The specimen sequenced was PBMCs. The clonotype originates from a woman younger than 35 in good health and CMV-seropositive. This chain links TRBV27 with TRBJ1-4; 8 bases are shared with TRBD1. The CDR3: CASSLNHRGDSTNEKLFF. CDR3 sequence (DNA): TGTGCCAGCAGTTTAAACCACAGGGGGGACTCAACTAATGAAAAACTGTTTTTT.